This T cell receptor beta chain originates from a study of blood T cell repertoires in COVID-19 (dated by TCRdb to between 2020 and 2021). About the investigation overall: Samples covering the acute and convalescent phases of COVID-19 were provided by collaborators in the United States, Italy and Spain. The material from the prospective study consisted of cDNA or gDNA derived from T cells, B-cell-depleted T cells, or PBMCs. The dataset comprised deeply sampled blood TCRbeta repertoires from subjects exposed to, actively infected with, or recovered from COVID-19. A freely available public database, intended as a resource for researchers studying the immune response to SARS-CoV-2, is where the repertoires were released. The samples were drawn from two sources: the first 160 participants of the ongoing ImmuneRACE study, and some 1,300 subjects contributed by 6 global collaborators. The sample metadata nearly always contained a de-identified subject ID, COVID-19 status, age in years and sex. HLA class I and class II types, where available, came from metadata supplied by the sample provider rather than from assay-based typing. The investigation overall reported the following: The amount of clinical and demographic metadata varied by source and participant and was provided uncurated.

TCRbeta CDR3 regions were amplified from genomic DNA by means of the immunoSEQ Assay, a bias-controlled multiplex PCR. Processing in the source paper ran as follows. Within the assay, amplification of reference gene primers was used to estimate how many nucleated cells each sample contained. To quantify the absolute abundance of each unique TCRbeta CDR3 rearrangement, sequence reads were collapsed and filtered. For each sample, productive Simpson clonality was calculated as the square root of Simpson's diversity index over productive rearrangements. TCRdb carries this immuneACCESS record with in-frame sequences only. Its versions omit some clonotypes, under half of them owing to an unresolved V gene in the studies checked, with the rest unexplained. The DNA gave D and trimming, while V, J and clone size come from that table. For this sample the table gives fewer than 600,000 clones, of which roughly nine tenths were detected only once. The ten biggest clones cover over 0.7% of the sample.

At one collaborating source in Seattle, patients were enrolled during active infection and were followed longitudinally through the course of disease. Whole blood was collected in K2EDTA tubes by collaborating institutions according to the institutions' own protocols. For TCRbeta analysis, collaborators shipped samples in one of three forms: frozen whole blood, isolated PBMCs, or DNA extracted from either of those sample types. To note about this clone: Its antigen is currently not known. One base away there is no much larger clone; base qualities are not given.

Sequencing used peripheral blood. The origin of this receptor is a man aged 18 to 29 with COVID-19, enrolled during active disease.

The nucleotides are TGCGCCAGCAGCCCCGCTCCGGGACAGGGCCACGAGCAGTACTTC. This yields the protein CASSPAPGQGHEQYF. The rearranged chain carries TRBV5-1 and TRBJ2-7; 9 central nucleotides agree with TRBD1. Including the terminal cysteine and phenylalanine, the CDR3 comprises 15 residues. The DNA shown is the 45-base CDR3, in frame from base 1. Trimmed from V: 4 bases; trimmed from J: 5 bases; junction bases lacking a gene match: 10. Taken from the germline V gene, the CDR1 and CDR2 loops are SGHRS and YFSETQ.